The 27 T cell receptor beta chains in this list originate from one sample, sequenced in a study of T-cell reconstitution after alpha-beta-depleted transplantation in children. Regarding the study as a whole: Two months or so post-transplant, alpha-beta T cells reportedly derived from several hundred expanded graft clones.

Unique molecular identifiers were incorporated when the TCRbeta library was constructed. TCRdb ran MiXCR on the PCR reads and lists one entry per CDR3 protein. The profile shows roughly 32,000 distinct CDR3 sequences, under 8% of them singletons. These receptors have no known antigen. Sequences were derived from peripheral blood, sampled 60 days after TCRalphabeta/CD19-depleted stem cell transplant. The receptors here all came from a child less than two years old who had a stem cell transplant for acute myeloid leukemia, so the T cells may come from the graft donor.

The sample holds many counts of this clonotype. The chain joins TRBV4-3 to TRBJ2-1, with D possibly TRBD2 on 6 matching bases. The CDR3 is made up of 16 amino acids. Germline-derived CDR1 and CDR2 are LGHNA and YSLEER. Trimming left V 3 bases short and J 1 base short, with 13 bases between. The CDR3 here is CASSHGSGLSYNEQFF. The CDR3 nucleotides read TGCGCCAGCAGCCATGGTAGCGGTTTATCCTACAATGAGCAGTTCTTC.

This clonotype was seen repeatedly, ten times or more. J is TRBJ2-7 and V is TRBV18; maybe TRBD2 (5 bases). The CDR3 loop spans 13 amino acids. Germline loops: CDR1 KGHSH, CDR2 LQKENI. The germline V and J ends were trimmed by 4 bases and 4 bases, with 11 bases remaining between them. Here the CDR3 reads CASSLRGNYEQYF. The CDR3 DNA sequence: TGTGCCAGCTCACTTAGAGGGAATTACGAGCAGTACTTC.

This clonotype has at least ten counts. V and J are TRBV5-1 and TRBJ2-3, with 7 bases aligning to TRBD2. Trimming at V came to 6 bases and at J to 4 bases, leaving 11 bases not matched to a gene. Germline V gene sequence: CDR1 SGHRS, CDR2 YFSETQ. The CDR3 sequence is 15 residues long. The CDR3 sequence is CASTIAGREADTQYF. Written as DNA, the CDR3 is TGCGCCAGCACCATAGCGGGCAGGGAGGCAGATACGCAGTATTTT.

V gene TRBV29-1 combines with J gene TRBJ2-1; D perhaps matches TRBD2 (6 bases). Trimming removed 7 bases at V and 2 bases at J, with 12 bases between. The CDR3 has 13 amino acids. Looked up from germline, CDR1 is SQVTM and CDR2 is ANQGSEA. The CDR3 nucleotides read TGCAGCGCCGACGGGGGAACCTACAATGAGCAGTTCTTC. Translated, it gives CSADGGTYNEQFF.

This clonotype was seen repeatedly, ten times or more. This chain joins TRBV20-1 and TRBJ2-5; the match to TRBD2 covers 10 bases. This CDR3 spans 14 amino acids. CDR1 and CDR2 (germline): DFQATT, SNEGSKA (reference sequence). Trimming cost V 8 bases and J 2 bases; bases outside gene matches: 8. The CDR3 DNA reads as TGCAGTTCCCGGACTAGCGGAAATCAAGAGACCCAGTACTTC. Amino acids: CSSRTSGNQETQYF.

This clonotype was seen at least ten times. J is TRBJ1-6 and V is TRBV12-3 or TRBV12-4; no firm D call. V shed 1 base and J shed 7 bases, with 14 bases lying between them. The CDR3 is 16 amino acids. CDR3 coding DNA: TGTGCCAGCAGTTTAGGTCGGCAGGTTGGAAATTCACCCCTCCACTTT. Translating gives CASSLGRQVGNSPLHF.

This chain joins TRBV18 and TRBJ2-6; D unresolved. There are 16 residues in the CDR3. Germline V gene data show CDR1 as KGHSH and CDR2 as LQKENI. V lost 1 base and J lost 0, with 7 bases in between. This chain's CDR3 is CASSPRRDSGANVLTF. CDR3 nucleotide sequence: TGTGCCAGCTCACCACGGAGAGACTCTGGGGCCAACGTCCTGACTTTC.

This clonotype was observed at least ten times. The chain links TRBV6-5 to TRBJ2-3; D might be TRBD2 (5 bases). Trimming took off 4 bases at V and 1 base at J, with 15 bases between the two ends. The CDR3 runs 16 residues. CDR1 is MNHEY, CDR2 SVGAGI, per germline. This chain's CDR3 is CASSFFTSPGTDTQYF. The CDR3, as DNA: TGTGCCAGCAGTTTCTTCACTAGTCCTGGCACAGATACGCAGTATTTT.

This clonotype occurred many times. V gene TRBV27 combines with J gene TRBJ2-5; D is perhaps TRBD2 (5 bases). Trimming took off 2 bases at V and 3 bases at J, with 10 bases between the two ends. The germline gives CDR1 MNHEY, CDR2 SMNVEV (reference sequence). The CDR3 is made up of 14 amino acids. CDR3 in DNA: TGTGCCAGCAGTTTAGAGGGAATAGAAGAGACCCAGTACTTC. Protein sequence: CASSLEGIEETQYF.

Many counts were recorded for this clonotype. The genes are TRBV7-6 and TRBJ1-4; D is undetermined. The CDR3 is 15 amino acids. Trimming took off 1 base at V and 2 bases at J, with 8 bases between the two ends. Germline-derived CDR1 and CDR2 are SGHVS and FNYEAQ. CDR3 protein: CASSLERSTNEKLFF. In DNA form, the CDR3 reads TGTGCCAGCAGCTTAGAGCGAAGTACTAATGAAAAACTGTTTTTT.

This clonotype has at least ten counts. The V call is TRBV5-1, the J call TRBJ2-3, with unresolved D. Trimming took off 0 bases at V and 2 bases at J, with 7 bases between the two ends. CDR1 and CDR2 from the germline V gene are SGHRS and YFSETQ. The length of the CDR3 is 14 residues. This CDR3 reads CASSLEAITDTQYF. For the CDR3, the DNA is TGCGCCAGCAGCTTGGAGGCAATCACAGATACGCAGTATTTT. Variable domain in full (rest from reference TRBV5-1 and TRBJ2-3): KAGVTQTPRYLIKTRGQQVTLSCSPISGHRSVSWYQQTPGQGLQFLFEYFSETQRNKGNFPGRFSGRQFSNSRSEMNVSTLELGDSALYLCASSLEAITDTQYFGPGTRLTVL.

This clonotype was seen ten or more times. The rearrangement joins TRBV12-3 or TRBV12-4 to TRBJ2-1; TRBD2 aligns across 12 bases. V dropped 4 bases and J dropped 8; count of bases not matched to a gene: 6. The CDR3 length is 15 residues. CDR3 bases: TGTGCCAGCAGTTCTCTACTAGCGGGGGGCGATGAGCAGTTCTTC. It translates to CASSSLLAGGDEQFF.

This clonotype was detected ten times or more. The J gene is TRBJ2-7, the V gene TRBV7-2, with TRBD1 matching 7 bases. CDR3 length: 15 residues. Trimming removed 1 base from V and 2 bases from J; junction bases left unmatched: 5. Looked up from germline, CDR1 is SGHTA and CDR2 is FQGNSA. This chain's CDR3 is CASSLGQGRAYEQYF. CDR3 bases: TGTGCCAGCAGCTTAGGACAGGGAAGGGCCTACGAGCAGTACTTC.

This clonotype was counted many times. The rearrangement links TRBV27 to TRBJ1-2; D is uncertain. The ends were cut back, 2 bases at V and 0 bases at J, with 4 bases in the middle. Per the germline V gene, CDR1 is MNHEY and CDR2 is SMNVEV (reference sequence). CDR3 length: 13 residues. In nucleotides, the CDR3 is TGTGCCAGCAGTTTAAAAGCTAACTATGGCTACACCTTC. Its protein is CASSLKANYGYTF.

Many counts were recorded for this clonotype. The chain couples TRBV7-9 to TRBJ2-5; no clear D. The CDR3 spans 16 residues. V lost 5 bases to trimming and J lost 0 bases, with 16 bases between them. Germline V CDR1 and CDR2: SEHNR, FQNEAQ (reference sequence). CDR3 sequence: CASSPLGRMYQETQYF. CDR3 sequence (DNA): TGTGCCAGCAGCCCCCTCGGTCGGATGTACCAAGAGACCCAGTACTTC.

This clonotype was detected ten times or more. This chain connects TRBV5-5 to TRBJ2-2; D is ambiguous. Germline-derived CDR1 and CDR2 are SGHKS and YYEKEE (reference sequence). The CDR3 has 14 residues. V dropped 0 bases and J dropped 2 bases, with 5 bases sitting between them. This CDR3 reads CASSLAPNTGELFF. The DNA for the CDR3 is TGTGCCAGCAGCTTGGCCCCTAACACCGGGGAGCTGTTTTTT. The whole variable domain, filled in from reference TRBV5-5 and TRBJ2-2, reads DAGVTQSPTHLIKTRGQQVTLRCSPISGHKSVSWYQQVLGQGPQFIFQYYEKEERGRGNFPDRFSARQFPNYSSELNVNALLLGDSALYLCASSLAPNTGELFFGEGSRLTVL.

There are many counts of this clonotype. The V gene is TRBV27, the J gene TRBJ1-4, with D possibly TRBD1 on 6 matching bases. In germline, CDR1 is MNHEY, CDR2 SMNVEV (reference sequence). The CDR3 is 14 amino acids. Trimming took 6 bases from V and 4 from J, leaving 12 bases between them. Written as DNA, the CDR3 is TGTGCCAGCAGCCGTCAGGGGCTTAATGAAAAACTGTTTTTT. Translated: CASSRQGLNEKLFF.

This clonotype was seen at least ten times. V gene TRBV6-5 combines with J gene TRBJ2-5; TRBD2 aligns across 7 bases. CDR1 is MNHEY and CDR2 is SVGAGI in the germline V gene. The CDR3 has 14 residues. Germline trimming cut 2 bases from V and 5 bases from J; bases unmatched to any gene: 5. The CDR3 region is CASSYSTSEETQYF. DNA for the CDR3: TGTGCCAGCAGTTACAGTACTAGCGAGGAGACCCAGTACTTC.

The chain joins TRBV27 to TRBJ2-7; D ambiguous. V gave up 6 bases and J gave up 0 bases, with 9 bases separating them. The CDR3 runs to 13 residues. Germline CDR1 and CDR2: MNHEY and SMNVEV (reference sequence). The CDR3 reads CASSPHSSYEQYF. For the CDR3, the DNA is TGTGCCAGCAGCCCCCACAGCTCCTACGAGCAGTACTTC.

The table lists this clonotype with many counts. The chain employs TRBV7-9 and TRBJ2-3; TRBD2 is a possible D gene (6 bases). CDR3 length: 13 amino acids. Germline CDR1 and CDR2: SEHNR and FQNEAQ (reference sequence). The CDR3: CVHRRAHTDTQYF. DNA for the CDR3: TGTGTCCACAGGAGGGCCCACACAGATACGCAGTATTTT.

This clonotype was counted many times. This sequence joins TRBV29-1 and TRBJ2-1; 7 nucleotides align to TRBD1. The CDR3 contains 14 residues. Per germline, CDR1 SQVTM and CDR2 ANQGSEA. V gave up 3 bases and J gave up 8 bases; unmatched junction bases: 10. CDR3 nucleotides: TGCAGCGTTGACAGAGGGGGCCCAGGTTATGAGCAGTTCTTC. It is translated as CSVDRGGPGYEQFF.

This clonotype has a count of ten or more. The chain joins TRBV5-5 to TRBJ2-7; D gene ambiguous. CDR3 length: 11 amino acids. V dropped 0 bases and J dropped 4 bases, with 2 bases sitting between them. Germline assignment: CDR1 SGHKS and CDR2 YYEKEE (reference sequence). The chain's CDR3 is CASSLEYEQYF. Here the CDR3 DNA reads TGTGCCAGCAGCTTGGAATACGAGCAGTACTTC. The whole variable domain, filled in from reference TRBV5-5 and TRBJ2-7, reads DAGVTQSPTHLIKTRGQQVTLRCSPISGHKSVSWYQQVLGQGPQFIFQYYEKEERGRGNFPDRFSARQFPNYSSELNVNALLLGDSALYLCASSLEYEQYFGPGTRLTVT.

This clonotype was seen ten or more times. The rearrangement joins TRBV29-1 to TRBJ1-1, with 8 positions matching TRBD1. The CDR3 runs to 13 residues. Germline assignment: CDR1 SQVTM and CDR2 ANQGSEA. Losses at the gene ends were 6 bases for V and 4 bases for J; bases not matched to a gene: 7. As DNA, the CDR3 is TGCAGCGTCCCAGGGGGCAGGGTCACTGAAGCTTTCTTT. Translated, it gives CSVPGGRVTEAFF.

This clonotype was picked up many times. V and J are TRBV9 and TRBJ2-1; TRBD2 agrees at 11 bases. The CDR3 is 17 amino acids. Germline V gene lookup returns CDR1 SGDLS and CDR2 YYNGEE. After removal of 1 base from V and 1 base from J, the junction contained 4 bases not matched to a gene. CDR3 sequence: CASSVNLAGGSYNEQFF. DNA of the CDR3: TGTGCCAGCAGCGTAAACCTAGCGGGAGGATCCTACAATGAGCAGTTCTTC.

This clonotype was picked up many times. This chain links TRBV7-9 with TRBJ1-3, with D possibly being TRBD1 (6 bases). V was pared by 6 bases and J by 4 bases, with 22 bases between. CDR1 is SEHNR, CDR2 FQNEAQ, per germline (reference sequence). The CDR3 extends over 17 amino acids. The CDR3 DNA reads TGTGCCAGCAGTGCCGCCCCCACAGGGTTGGGGGGAAACACCATATATTTT. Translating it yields CASSAAPTGLGGNTIYF.

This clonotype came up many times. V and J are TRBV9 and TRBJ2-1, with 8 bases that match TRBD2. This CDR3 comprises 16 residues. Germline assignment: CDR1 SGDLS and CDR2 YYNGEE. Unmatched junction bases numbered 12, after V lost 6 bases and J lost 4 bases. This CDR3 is CASTPPGGGNYNEQFF. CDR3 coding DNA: TGTGCCAGCACCCCACCGGGGGGGGGAAATTACAATGAGCAGTTCTTC.

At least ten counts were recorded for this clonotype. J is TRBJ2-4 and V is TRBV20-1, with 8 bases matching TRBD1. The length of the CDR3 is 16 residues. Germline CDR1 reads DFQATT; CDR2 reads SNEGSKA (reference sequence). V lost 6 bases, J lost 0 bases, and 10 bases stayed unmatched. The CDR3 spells CSAPDRGPLAKNIQYF. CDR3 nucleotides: TGCAGTGCGCCAGACAGGGGCCCTTTAGCCAAAAACATTCAGTACTTC.